The clone carrying this T cell receptor beta chain has a single count. These data originate in a study of T cell responses to AZD1222 COVID-19 vaccine. On the study more broadly: Pooled in the analysis were second doses at about 4 or about 12 weeks.

Looked up from germline, CDR1 is SGHRS and CDR2 is YFSETQ. The CDR3 runs 17 residues. Trimming removed 1 base at V and 4 bases at J, with 20 bases between. The method was immunoSEQ multiplex PCR; TCRdb's version includes in-frame clones alone and lacks a portion of them. The sample lists about 85,000 clones, over 70% occurring once. The sequenced sample was peripheral blood, obtained on day 0 of AZD1222 vaccination. This chain uses TRBV5-1 with TRBJ2-5; D remains ambiguous. This sequence originates from an adult in good health. CDR3 protein: CASSLIGGLGFRETQYF. CDR3 bases: TGCGCCAGCAGCTTGATCGGCGGCCTGGGGTTTCGAGAGACCCAGTACTTC.